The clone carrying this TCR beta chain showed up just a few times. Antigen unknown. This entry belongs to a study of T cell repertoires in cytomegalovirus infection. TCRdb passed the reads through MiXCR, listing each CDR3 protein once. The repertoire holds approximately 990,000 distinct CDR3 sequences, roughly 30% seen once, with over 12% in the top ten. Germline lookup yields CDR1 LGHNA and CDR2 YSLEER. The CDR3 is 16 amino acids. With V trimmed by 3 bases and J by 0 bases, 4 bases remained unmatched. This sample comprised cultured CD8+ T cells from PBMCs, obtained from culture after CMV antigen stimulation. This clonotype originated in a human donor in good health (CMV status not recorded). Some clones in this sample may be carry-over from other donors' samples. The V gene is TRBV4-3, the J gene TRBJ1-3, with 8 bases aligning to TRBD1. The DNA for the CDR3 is TGCGCCAGCAGCCAGGGGACAGGTCACTCTGGAAACACCATATATTTT. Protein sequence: CASSQGTGHSGNTIYF.